Following are 7 T cell receptor beta chains from one sample sequenced in a study of CD8+ T cells in alopecia areata. Treatment meaning: oral pan-JAK inhibitor, 5-10 mg twice daily. Following RNA extraction, reverse transcription yielded cDNA that acted as the sequencing template. Measured with immunoSEQ multiplex PCR; TCRdb has only the in-frame clones, and not every one. The sample carries over 150,000 clones, less than 70% recorded once. The input for sequencing was CD8+ T cells sorted from blood, taken at week 24, from a patient treated with tofacitinib. The receptors were sampled from a human donor with alopecia areata.

The rearrangement links TRBV30 to TRBJ1-2; 7 bases agree with TRBD1. This CDR3 is 13 amino acids long. With 3 bases clipped from V and 8 bases from J, the junction kept 9 bases outside the gene matches. Germline loops: CDR1 GTSNPN, CDR2 SVGIG (reference sequence). CDR3 protein: CAWSLRDRVGYTF. The CDR3 region has the DNA TGTGCCTGGAGCCTCCGGGACAGAGTAGGCTACACCTTC.

Here the CDR3 reads CATESPPSDTQYF. The CDR3, as DNA: TGTGCCACTGAGTCCCCCCCCTCAGATACGCAGTATTTT. This chain joins TRBV15 and TRBJ2-3; D remains ambiguous. The CDR3 is made up of 13 amino acids. V lost 9 bases, J lost 4 bases, and 14 bases lay in between. From germline, CDR1 is LNHNV and CDR2 YYDKDF (reference sequence).

The rearrangement uses TRBV14 and TRBJ1-2; D ambiguous. The CDR3 has 13 residues. Germline V gene lookup returns CDR1 SGHDN and CDR2 FVKESK. V lost 6 bases to trimming and J lost 5 bases, with 13 bases between them. CDR3 protein: CASSGEAGYGYTF. DNA for the CDR3: TGTGCCAGCAGTGGAGAGGCGGGTTATGGCTACACCTTC.

Concerning this clone: Distinct nucleotide sequences in the sample also encode this CDR3. This chain connects TRBV5-6 to TRBJ1-2; no clear D gene. The CDR3 runs 13 residues. V was clipped by 0 bases and J by 2 bases, with 5 bases between them. From germline, CDR1 is SGHDT and CDR2 YYEEEE. CDR3 DNA sequence: TGTGCCAGCAGCTTGGACAGCAACTATGGCTACACCTTC. This translates into CASSLDSNYGYTF.

This chain links TRBV30 with TRBJ1-2; a possible D gene is TRBD1 (6 bases). Trimming removed 3 bases from V and 4 bases from J, with 15 bases in between. The germline V gene has CDR1 GTSNPN and CDR2 SVGIG (reference sequence). This CDR3 has 14 amino acids. The CDR3 region has the DNA TGTGCCTGGAGGGAGAAAGACAGGAGCTATGGCTACACCTTC. Protein: CAWREKDRSYGYTF.

The chain combines TRBV30 with TRBJ1-6; 8 bases match TRBD1. The CDR3 is made up of 15 amino acids. Germline V gene data show CDR1 as GTSNPN and CDR2 as SVGIG (reference sequence). Trimming at V came to 5 bases and at J to 7 bases, leaving 10 bases not matched to a gene. The DNA of the CDR3 is TGTGCCTGGCTTCAGGGGGCAGGGTTGAATTCACCCCTCCACTTT. Translation: CAWLQGAGLNSPLHF.

The V gene is TRBV14, the J gene TRBJ2-1; 8 bases line up with TRBD2. Germline CDR1 SGHDN, CDR2 FVKESK. The CDR3 length is 13 residues. The J segment lost 7 bases and the V segment lost 5 bases, leaving 4 bases of the junction unmatched. This CDR3 is CASSAGGINEQFF. Written as DNA, the CDR3 is TGTGCCAGCAGCGCGGGGGGCATAAATGAGCAGTTCTTC. The complete variable domain, with remaining parts taken from reference TRBV14 and TRBJ2-1, reads EAGVTQFPSHSVIEKGQTVTLRCDPISGHDNLYWYRRVMGKEIKFLLHFVKESKQDESGMPNNRFLAERTGGTYSTLKVQPAELEDSGVYFCASSAGGINEQFFGPGTRLTVL.